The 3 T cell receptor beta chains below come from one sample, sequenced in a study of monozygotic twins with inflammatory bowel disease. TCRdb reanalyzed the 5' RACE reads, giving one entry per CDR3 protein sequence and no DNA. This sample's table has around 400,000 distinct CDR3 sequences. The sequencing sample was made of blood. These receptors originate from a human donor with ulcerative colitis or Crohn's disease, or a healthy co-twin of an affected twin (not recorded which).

The CDR3 reads CASSAVAEQFF. The chain recombines TRBV14 with TRBJ2-1. CDR3 length: 11 amino acids. Germline CDR1 and CDR2: SGHDN and FVKESK. Complete variable domain (other parts from reference TRBV14 and TRBJ2-1): EAGVTQFPSHSVIEKGQTVTLRCDPISGHDNLYWYRRVMGKEIKFLLHFVKESKQDESGMPNNRFLAERTGGTYSTLKVQPAELEDSGVYFCASSAVAEQFFGPGTRLTVL.

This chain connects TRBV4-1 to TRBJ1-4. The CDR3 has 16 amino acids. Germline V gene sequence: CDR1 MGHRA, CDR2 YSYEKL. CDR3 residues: CASSQDGWQRNEKLFF.

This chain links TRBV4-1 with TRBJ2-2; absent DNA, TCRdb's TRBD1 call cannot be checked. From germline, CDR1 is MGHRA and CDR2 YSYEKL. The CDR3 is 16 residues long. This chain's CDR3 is CASSHLGQGDTGELFF.